A single sample gave rise to the 3 T cell receptor beta chains below, sequenced in a study of T cell changes during pregnancy in multiple sclerosis. Assay: immunoSEQ multiplex PCR; the TCRdb copy retains only in-frame clones and omits some. The sample has 25,000 to 40,000 clones; approximately 86% are singletons. Source: CD8+ T cells from peripheral blood mononuclear cells, taken before pregnancy. The origin of the receptors is a female donor with multiple sclerosis, enrolled in a pregnancy study.

With respect to this clone: Distinct nucleotide sequences in the sample also encode this CDR3. The V and J genes are TRBV2 and TRBJ2-7; 11 bases agree with TRBD2. This CDR3 region has 13 residues. Trimming removed 9 bases from V and 3 bases from J; junction bases left unmatched: 4. Germline lookup yields CDR1 SNHLY and CDR2 FYNNEI. The CDR3 DNA is TGTGCCAGTCTAGCGGGGGGAAGCTACGAGCAGTACTTC. As protein: CASLAGGSYEQYF.

The rearrangement links TRBV27 to TRBJ2-1; D is perhaps TRBD1 (6 bases). The V gene lost 3 bases and the J gene lost 2 bases, with 11 bases spanning the gap. CDR1 is MNHEY and CDR2 is SMNVEV in the germline V gene (reference sequence). The CDR3 loop spans 15 amino acids. The CDR3 coding sequence is TGTGCCAGCAGTTTTGGGCAGGGGACCTACAATGAGCAGTTCTTC. This encodes CASSFGQGTYNEQFF.

This chain uses TRBV27 with TRBJ2-5; TRBD2 matches at 14 bases. J lost 3 bases, V lost 6 bases, and 6 bases had no gene match. The CDR3 contains 16 residues. Per germline, CDR1 MNHEY and CDR2 SMNVEV (reference sequence). CDR3 sequence: CASSPMGLAGEETQYF. CDR3 bases: TGTGCCAGCAGCCCAATGGGACTAGCGGGGGAAGAGACCCAGTACTTC.